What follows is one T cell receptor beta chain and its context. The sample is drawn from a study of blood T cell repertoires in COVID-19. Study information: Donors in the United States, Italy and Spain gave samples during acute or convalescent COVID-19. PBMCs, B-cell-depleted T cells, or T cells provided the cDNA or gDNA that made up the material.

The data were produced by immunoSEQ multiplex PCR, yet TCRdb's version contains in-frame clones alone and is incomplete. Here the sample spans roughly 300,000 clones, roughly 87% being singletons. Recruitment covered 20 to 25 US areas and drew participants whose ages spanned roughly 18 to 89 years. Participants were placed into cohorts based on the clinical history they reported. Per the germline V gene, CDR1 is KGHDR and CDR2 is SFDVKD. Trimming left V 5 bases short and J 4 bases short, with 15 bases between. This CDR3 contains 15 residues. The source material was PBMCs or T cells enriched from blood (not recorded which). The TCR comes from a woman aged 25 to 39 who had recovered from COVID-19. The V call is TRBV24-1, the J call TRBJ2-3, with a tentative D call TRBD1 (5 bases). CDR3 region: CATSALGQGSDTQYF. CDR3 bases: TGTGCCACCAGTGCCTTGGGGCAGGGATCAGATACGCAGTATTTT.